This T cell receptor beta chain derives from a study of T cell changes during pregnancy in multiple sclerosis. The repertoire was sequenced with immunoSEQ multiplex PCR; TCRdb's copy has only in-frame clones and lacks some. The profile shows around 61,000 clones, 80% to 90% of them singletons. The receptor's source is a female donor in good health, enrolled as a control in a pregnancy study. Sequences were derived from peripheral blood, sampled in the first trimester of pregnancy.

Here the CDR3 DNA reads TGTGCCAGCTCACCAGAAAGACAGTTCGGGCAGCCCCAGCATTTT. Protein: CASSPERQFGQPQHF. The gene calls are TRBV18 and TRBJ1-5; D may be TRBD1 (5 bases). V was shortened by 2 bases and J by 7 bases, with 15 bases between the two germline ends. The CDR3 runs 15 residues. Germline V gene data show CDR1 as KGHSH and CDR2 as LQKENI.